This T cell receptor (beta chain) originates from a study of CD8+CD57+ T cells in acquired aplastic anemia. Turning to the study itself: Average DNA yield from sorted CD4+ and CD8+ cells was around 3 ug.

Researchers used genomic DNA as the template to profile TCR beta VDJ and CDR3. One entry per CDR3 protein results from TCRdb running MiXCR on the reads. The table lists 200,000 to 250,000 distinct CDR3 sequences, roughly 60% of them singletons. Sequenced patients had shown CD8+CD57+ cell expansion by flow cytometry. This clonotype was seen a handful of times. Germline values: CDR1 MRHNA, CDR2 SNTAGT. This CDR3 contains 13 residues. V lost 5 bases, J lost 1 base, and 8 bases lay in between. This chain links TRBV6-4 with TRBJ2-5, with D perhaps TRBD1 (5 bases). The sample comprised sorted CD4+, CD8+, or CD8+CD57+ T cells (not recorded which) from PBMCs. This sequence was found in a human donor with aplastic anemia. This CDR3 reads CASSWGPQETQYF. The DNA for the CDR3 is TGTGCCAGCAGTTGGGGCCCCCAAGAGACCCAGTACTTC.